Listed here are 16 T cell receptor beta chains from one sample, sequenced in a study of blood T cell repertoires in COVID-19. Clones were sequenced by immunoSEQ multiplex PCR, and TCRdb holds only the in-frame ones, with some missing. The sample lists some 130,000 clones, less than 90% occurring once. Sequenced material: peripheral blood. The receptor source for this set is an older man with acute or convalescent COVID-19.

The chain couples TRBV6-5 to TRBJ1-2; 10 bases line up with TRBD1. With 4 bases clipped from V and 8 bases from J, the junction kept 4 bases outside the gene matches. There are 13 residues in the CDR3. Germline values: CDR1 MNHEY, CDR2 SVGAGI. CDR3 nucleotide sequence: TGTGCCAGCAGTTCCCGGACAGGGGGGGGCTACACCTTC. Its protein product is CASSSRTGGGYTF.

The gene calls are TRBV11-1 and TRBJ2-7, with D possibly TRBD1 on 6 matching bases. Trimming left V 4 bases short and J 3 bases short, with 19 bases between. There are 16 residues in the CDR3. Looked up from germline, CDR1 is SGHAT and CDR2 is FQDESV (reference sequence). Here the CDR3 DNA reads TGTGCCAGCAGCTATCGAGAGGGGGAATCCATCTACGAGCAGTACTTC. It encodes CASSYREGESIYEQYF.

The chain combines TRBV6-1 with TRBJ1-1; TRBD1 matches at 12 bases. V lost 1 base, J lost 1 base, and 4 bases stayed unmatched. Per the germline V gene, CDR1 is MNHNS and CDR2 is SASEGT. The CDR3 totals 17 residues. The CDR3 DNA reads TGTGCCAGCAGTGAAGAGGGACAGGGGGCCCGGAACACTGAAGCTTTCTTT. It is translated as CASSEEGQGARNTEAFF.

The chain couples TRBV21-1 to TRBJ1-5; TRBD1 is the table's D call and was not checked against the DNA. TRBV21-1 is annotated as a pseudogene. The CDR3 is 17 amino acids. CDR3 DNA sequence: TGTGCCAGCAGCAAAGCCGGACAGGGGGCAGGGGATCAGCCCCAGCATTTT. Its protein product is CASSKAGQGAGDQPQHF.

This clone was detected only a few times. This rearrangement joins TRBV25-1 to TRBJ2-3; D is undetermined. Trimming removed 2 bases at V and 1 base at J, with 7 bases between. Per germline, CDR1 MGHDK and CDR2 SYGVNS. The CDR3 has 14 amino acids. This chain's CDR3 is CASSEPGRTDTQYF. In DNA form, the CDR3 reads TGTGCCAGCAGTGAACCAGGCCGCACAGATACGCAGTATTTT.

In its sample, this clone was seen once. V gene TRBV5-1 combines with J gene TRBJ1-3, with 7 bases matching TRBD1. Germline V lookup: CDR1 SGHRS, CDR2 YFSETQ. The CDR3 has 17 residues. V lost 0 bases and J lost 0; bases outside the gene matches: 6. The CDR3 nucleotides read TGCGCCAGCAGCTTGGAAGGGGGCGGCTTCTCTGGAAACACCATATATTTT. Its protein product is CASSLEGGGFSGNTIYF.

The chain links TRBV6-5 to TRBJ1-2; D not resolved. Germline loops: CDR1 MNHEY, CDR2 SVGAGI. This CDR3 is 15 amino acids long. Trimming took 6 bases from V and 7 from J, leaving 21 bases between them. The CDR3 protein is CASSPAGVGYLGYTF. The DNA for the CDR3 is TGTGCCAGCAGCCCCGCGGGAGTCGGTTACCTTGGCTACACCTTC.

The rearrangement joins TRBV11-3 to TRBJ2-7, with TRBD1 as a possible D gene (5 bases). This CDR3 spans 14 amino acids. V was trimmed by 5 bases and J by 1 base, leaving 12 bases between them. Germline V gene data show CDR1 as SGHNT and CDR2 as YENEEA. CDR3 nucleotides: TGTGCCAGCAGCCATGACAGCCAATCCTACGAGCAGTACTTC. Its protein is CASSHDSQSYEQYF.

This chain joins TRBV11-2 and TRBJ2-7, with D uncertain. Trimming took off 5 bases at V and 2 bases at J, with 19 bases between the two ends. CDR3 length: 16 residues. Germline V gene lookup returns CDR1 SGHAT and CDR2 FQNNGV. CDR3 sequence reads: CASSPSRGQTAYEQYF. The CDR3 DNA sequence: TGTGCCAGCAGCCCCTCGCGTGGGCAGACCGCCTACGAGCAGTACTTC.

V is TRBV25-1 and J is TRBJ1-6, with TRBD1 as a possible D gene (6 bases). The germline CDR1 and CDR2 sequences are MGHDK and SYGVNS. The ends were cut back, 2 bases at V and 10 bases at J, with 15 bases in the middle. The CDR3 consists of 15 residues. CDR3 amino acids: CASSEGSGARSPLHF. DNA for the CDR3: TGTGCCAGCAGTGAAGGGTCAGGGGCCCGATCACCCCTCCACTTT.

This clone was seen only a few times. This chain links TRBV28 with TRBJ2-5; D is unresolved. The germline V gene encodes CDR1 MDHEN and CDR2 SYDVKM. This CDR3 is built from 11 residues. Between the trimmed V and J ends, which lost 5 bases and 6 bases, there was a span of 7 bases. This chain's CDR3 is CASSPSQTQYF. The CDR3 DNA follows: TGTGCCAGCAGTCCTTCCCAGACCCAGTACTTC.

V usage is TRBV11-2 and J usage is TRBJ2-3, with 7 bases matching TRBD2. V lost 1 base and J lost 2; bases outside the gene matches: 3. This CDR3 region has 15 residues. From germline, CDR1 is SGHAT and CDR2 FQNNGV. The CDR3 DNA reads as TGTGCCAGCAGCTTAGTAGCGGGTACCACAGATACGCAGTATTTT. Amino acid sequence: CASSLVAGTTDTQYF.

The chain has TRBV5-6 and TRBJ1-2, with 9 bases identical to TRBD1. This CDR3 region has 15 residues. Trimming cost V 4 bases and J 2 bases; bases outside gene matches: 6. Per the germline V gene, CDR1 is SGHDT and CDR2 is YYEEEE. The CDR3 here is CASSQDRGRNYGYTF. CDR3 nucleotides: TGTGCCAGCAGCCAGGACAGGGGCAGAAACTATGGCTACACCTTC.

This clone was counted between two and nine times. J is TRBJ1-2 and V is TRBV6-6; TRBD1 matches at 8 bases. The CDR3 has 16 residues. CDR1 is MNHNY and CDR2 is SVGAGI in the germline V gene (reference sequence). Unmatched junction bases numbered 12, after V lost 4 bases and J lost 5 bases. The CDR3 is CASSSIGQGGNYGYTF. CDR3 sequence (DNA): TGTGCCAGCAGTTCCATCGGACAGGGCGGTAATTATGGCTACACCTTC.

CDR3 DNA sequence: TGCGCCAGCAGCTTGGGGGGAGGGAACGAGCAGTACTTC. It codes for CASSLGGGNEQYF. The chain combines TRBV5-1 with TRBJ2-7; 7 bases line up with TRBD2. V dropped 0 bases and J dropped 5; count of bases not matched to a gene: 2. Germline V gene lookup returns CDR1 SGHRS and CDR2 YFSETQ. This CDR3 is built from 13 residues.

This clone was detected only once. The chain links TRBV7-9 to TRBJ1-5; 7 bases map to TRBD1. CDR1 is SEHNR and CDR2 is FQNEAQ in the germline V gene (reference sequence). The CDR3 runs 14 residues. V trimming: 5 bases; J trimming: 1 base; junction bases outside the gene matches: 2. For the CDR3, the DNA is TGTGCCAGCAGCGGGGACAGCAGCAATCAGCCCCAGCATTTT. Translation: CASSGDSSNQPQHF.